Presented here are 8 T cell receptor beta chains from one specimen sequenced in a study of cytomegalovirus exposure and HLA in healthy donors. Researchers ran the PCR with 60 Vbeta and 13 Jbeta primers. Only in-frame clones appear in the TCRdb table, and some are missing; sequencing was by immunoSEQ multiplex PCR. In the table there are approximately 90,000 clones, around 74% of which are singletons. Sequencing was done on a sample of PBMCs. Receptors originate from a boy between 10 and 17 years old in good health and CMV-seronegative.

V and J are TRBV14 and TRBJ1-2, with 8 bases that match TRBD1. Germline lookup yields CDR1 SGHDN and CDR2 FVKESK. Losses at the gene ends were 3 bases for V and 4 bases for J; bases not matched to a gene: 7. This CDR3 is 15 amino acids long. The CDR3 loop is CASSHLGQEGYGYTF. The CDR3 DNA is TGTGCCAGCAGCCACCTGGGACAGGAGGGCTATGGCTACACCTTC.

This chain links TRBV7-9 with TRBJ1-1; D might be TRBD1 (5 bases). The CDR3 spans 14 residues. Germline-derived CDR1 and CDR2 are SEHNR and FQNEAQ (reference sequence). Trimming shortened V by 7 bases and J by 6 bases, and 18 bases separated the two germline ends. The CDR3 sequence is CASMYTGGDAEAFF. The CDR3 coding sequence is TGTGCCAGCATGTACACTGGGGGGGACGCTGAAGCTTTCTTT.

The chain has TRBV27 and TRBJ2-1; weak D call: TRBD1 (6 bases). The CDR3 has 14 amino acids. The germline gives CDR1 MNHEY, CDR2 SMNVEV (reference sequence). Trimming left V 4 bases short and J 3 bases short, with 10 bases between. Written as DNA, the CDR3 is TGTGCCAGCAGTTCTGGACAGCGCTACAATGAGCAGTTCTTC. Its translation is CASSSGQRYNEQFF.

This clone is medium-sized within its sample. V gene TRBV27 combines with J gene TRBJ1-2; 7 bases are shared with TRBD1. Germline values: CDR1 MNHEY, CDR2 SMNVEV (reference sequence). The CDR3 is 15 residues long. V shed 4 bases, J shed 6 bases, and the junction held 11 bases outside the gene matches. This CDR3 is CASSSTPGQKNGYTF. CDR3 nucleotides: TGTGCCAGCAGTTCGACACCGGGACAGAAGAATGGCTACACCTTC.

This clone was detected a few times. This sequence joins TRBV27 and TRBJ2-7; weak D call: TRBD2 (6 bases). CDR1 and CDR2 from the germline V gene are MNHEY and SMNVEV (reference sequence). The CDR3 totals 14 residues. Trimming removed 3 bases from V and 3 bases from J, with 12 bases in between. The CDR3 loop reads CASSLGLKHYEQYF. CDR3 DNA: TGTGCCAGCAGTTTGGGACTGAAACACTACGAGCAGTACTTC.

The chain combines TRBV5-6 with TRBJ1-1; D not resolved. The CDR3 runs to 14 residues. In germline, CDR1 is SGHDT, CDR2 YYEEEE. V was cut by 0 bases and J by 2 bases, with 8 bases left in between. The CDR3, as DNA: TGTGCCAGCAGCTTGGGCGGGAGAAACACTGAAGCTTTCTTT. This codes for CASSLGGRNTEAFF.

The rearrangement joins TRBV9 to TRBJ1-1, with a tentative D call TRBD1 (5 bases). Germline V gives CDR1 SGDLS, CDR2 YYNGEE. CDR3 length equals 15 residues. V lost 4 bases, J lost 2 bases, and 15 bases lay in between. The CDR3 loop reads CASSTRGIGNTEAFF. The CDR3 DNA sequence: TGTGCCAGCAGCACCCGGGGGATTGGAAACACTGAAGCTTTCTTT.

This clone has a single count. This chain joins TRBV27 and TRBJ1-1; no reliable D call. The V gene lost 3 bases and the J gene lost 6 bases, with 11 bases spanning the gap. The CDR3 covers 13 residues. Germline CDR1 is MNHEY and CDR2 is SMNVEV (reference sequence). The DNA for the CDR3 is TGTGCCAGCAGTTTTCGGGTGAGCGCTGAAGCTTTCTTT. Its translation: CASSFRVSAEAFF.